This T cell receptor beta chain was sequenced in a study of T-cell memory formation after mild COVID-19. Details on this clonotype: Its antigen is still unknown.

CDR3 length: 14 amino acids. Germline V gene data show CDR1 as KGHDR and CDR2 as SFDVKD. V shed 4 bases, J shed 3 bases, and the junction held 5 bases outside the gene matches. Broader study findings: CD4+ contracting clones were mainly CM and EM; CD8+ ones, EMRA.

TCRdb re-analysed the 5' RACE reads in MiXCR, keeping a single row per CDR3 protein. The sample shows fewer than 600,000 distinct CDR3 sequences, less than 25% of them seen only once. The specimen was PBMCs or a T cell subset sorted from them (not recorded which). The origin of this receptor is an adult woman who had mild COVID-19 (a few samples of this study predate the infection). Cell type and time point are not known. The J gene is TRBJ2-7, the V gene TRBV24-1, with TRBD1 matching over 7 bases. CDR3 region: CATSDAGTDYEQYF. CDR3 coding DNA: TGTGCCACCAGTGACGCCGGGACAGACTACGAGCAGTACTTC.